Sequencing of this T cell receptor beta chain was carried out in a study of spatial heterogeneity in lung cancer (dated by TCRdb to between 2018 and 2021). Concerning the study at large: Beta-chain transcripts were consistently detected in greater numbers than alpha-chain transcripts, which likely reflects a higher abundance of beta-chain transcripts. TCR transcript counts in tumor regions correlated strongly with a T cell transcriptional module score from matched bulk RNA-seq. At surgery, hundreds of tumor regions, around 67 matched nontumor lung samples and 56 PBMC samples were TCR-sequenced for both alpha and beta chains. In non-small cell lung cancer, the study quantitatively compared TCR alpha and beta repertoires across several tumor regions, matched nontumor lung, and blood. Nonsynonymous mutation counts, determined by whole-exome sequencing of tumor tissue, were related to features of the TCR repertoire. In the raw uncorrected reads, each unique combination of TCR and UMI appeared more than ten times on average. Results the study describes overall, beyond this receptor: Counts of ubiquitous and regional expanded TCRs were found to correlate with counts of ubiquitous and regional nonsynonymous mutations, respectively. TCR-seq was estimated to cover only around 7.2% of tumor T cells for alpha chains and about 13% for beta chains. Additional single-cell paired TCR alpha and beta sequencing was considered necessary to confirm, at a functional level, the hypothesis that regional TCRs recognize regional mutations. The tumor nonsynonymous mutation count correlated with the number of expanded alpha and beta TCRs within the tumor.

Regarding this clonotype: Its recognized antigen is unknown. At one boundary the junction diverges from the germline segment, which might be a read error.

The library was produced with 5' RACE. TCRdb records NextSeq 500 as the sequencer. To allow correction of PCR and sequencing errors, the TCR library protocol tagged every TCR cDNA molecule with a unique molecular identifier. The authors' analysis ran thus. TCR identification, UMI-based error correction and CDR3 extraction were performed with Decombinator tools. Expanded TCRs were defined as those above a frequency of 2 per 1,000, corresponding to the top 1% of the tumor frequency distribution. Expanded tumor TCRs were classed as regional if statistically deemed absent (corrected P<0.05) from at least one tumor region, otherwise ubiquitous. Renyi diversity was computed with the R vegan package after each repertoire had been subsampled 100 times to 5,000 TCRs. CDR3 similarity networks were built from amino acid triplet string-kernel similarity, connecting CDR3s with pairwise similarity above 0.82. The raw public reads went through TCRdb reprocessing: fastp at Q25, MiXCR clone calling, in-frame beta chains kept. Each record represents a unique CDR3 protein, reported with the most common genes and DNA among its rows. It is TCRdb's table, rather than the study itself, that gives the V and J calls and clone size. For this sample the table gives roughly 2,900 distinct CDR3 sequences, of which 5.5% were detected only once. 15% to 20% of the sample is in the top ten clones.

The time point label, as the study defines it: sample taken at primary tumor resection. Donors were some 78 patients with early-stage, untreated non-small cell lung cancer from the lung TRACERx cohort. Whole RNA extracted from tumor and nontumor lung tissue, or from cryopreserved PBMC samples, was used for TCR sequencing without cell sorting. Only patients for whom sufficient RNA was available from at least two tumor regions were selected for TCR sequencing. Tumor and adjacent nontumor lung specimens were reviewed by a lung pathologist before selection. Material: lung tumor tissue, obtained at surgery. The clonotype was recovered from a male donor with early-stage non-small cell lung cancer.

Here the CDR3 is given as CSARGTDTETKYF. The DNA sequence is as follows: TGCAGTGCTAGAGGGACAGATACCGAGACCAAGTACTTC. Recombination joined TRBV20-1 with TRBJ2-5; tentative D gene TRBD1, with 6 bases matching. The CDR3 runs 13 residues from the cysteine to the phenylalanine. Only the CDR3 portion is preserved as DNA: 39 bases, with reading frame beginning at the first base. Looking up the germline V gene (reference sequence) yields CDR1 DFQATT and CDR2 SNEGSKA.